One and the same sample provided the 19 T cell receptor beta chains below, sequenced in a study of control samples from healthy donors and cancer patients. The method was immunoSEQ multiplex PCR; TCRdb's version includes in-frame clones alone and lacks a portion of them. The repertoire holds more than 140,000 clones, with approximately 94% as singletons. Sequences were obtained from blood. The source is a man aged 40-55 years in good health.

The chain is built from TRBV10-3 and TRBJ1-5; no clear D. Trimming cost V 7 bases and J 2 bases, with 12 bases left between them. Germline CDR1 and CDR2: ENHRY and SYGVKD. There are 14 residues in the CDR3. The CDR3 DNA sequence: TGTGCCATCACCTCCGGTGGGGGCAATCAGCCCCAGCATTTT. It translates to CAITSGGGNQPQHF.

This chain uses TRBV7-9 with TRBJ2-1; 11 nucleotides agree with TRBD1. Germline CDR1 SEHNR, CDR2 FQNEAQ (reference sequence). V shed 0 bases and J 6 bases; nucleotides not matched to a gene: 1. The CDR3 is 15 residues long. DNA for the CDR3: TGTGCCAGCAGCTTAGCGGGGACAGGGGGCAATGAGCAGTTCTTC. Protein: CASSLAGTGGNEQFF. Full variable domain (remainder filled in from reference TRBV7-9 and TRBJ2-1): DTGVSQNPRHKITKRGQNVTFRCDPISEHNRLYWYRQTLGQGPEFLTYFQNEAQLEKSRLLSDRFSAERPKGSFSTLEIQRTEQGDSAMYLCASSLAGTGGNEQFFGPGTRLTVL.

This rearrangement joins TRBV7-2 to TRBJ2-1; D possibly uses TRBD1 or TRBD2 (7 bases each). The CDR3 covers 17 residues. Trimming pared 0 bases from V and 8 bases from J, leaving 20 bases between. Looked up from germline, CDR1 is SGHTA and CDR2 is FQGNSA. In nucleotides, the CDR3 is TGTGCCAGCAGCTTAGCCCTATTCTCGACAGGGAGGGATGAGCAGTTCTTC. Encoded protein: CASSLALFSTGRDEQFF.

The chain joins TRBV5-1 to TRBJ2-2, with a possible D match to TRBD2 (6 bases). Per the germline V gene, CDR1 is SGHRS and CDR2 is YFSETQ. V lost 0 bases and J lost 4, with 13 bases in between. This CDR3 is 16 amino acids long. CDR3 bases: TGCGCCAGCAGCTTGGCGACGGGACTGTCCACCGGGGAGCTGTTTTTT. Translated: CASSLATGLSTGELFF.

V usage is TRBV29-1 and J usage is TRBJ2-1, with D perhaps matching TRBD2 (5 bases). Germline loops: CDR1 SQVTM, CDR2 ANQGSEA. The CDR3 contains 14 residues. The V and J ends lost 5 bases and 6 bases respectively, with 17 bases between them. CDR3 sequence reads: CSVQAAPLGNEQFF. CDR3 DNA: TGCAGCGTTCAAGCGGCCCCCCTCGGCAATGAGCAGTTCTTC.

CDR3 DNA: TGTGCCAGCAGCCCCGGGAGACTAGCGGGAGATCACGAGCAGTACTTC. It specifies CASSPGRLAGDHEQYF. J is TRBJ2-7 and V is TRBV3-1 (or the pseudogene TRBV3-2), with 12 bases matching TRBD2. The V gene's germline CDR1 is LGHDT and CDR2 YNNKEL (reference sequence). V shed 4 bases, J shed 5 bases, and the junction held 9 bases outside the gene matches. The CDR3 runs 16 residues.

This clone was observed a single time. The J gene is TRBJ1-1, the V gene TRBV6-2 or TRBV6-3, with 8 bases matching TRBD1. Germline values: CDR1 MNHEY, CDR2 SVGEGT. The CDR3 has 18 residues. The V gene end was trimmed by 5 bases and the J gene end by 0 bases; junction bases not matched to a gene: 14. The CDR3 DNA sequence: TGTGCCAGCAGTAAGGACAGGGCCAACACCTGGATGAACACTGAAGCTTTCTTT. Encoded protein: CASSKDRANTWMNTEAFF.

This chain joins TRBV5-6 and TRBJ2-3; 8 nucleotides line up with TRBD2. Germline V gives CDR1 SGHDT, CDR2 YYEEEE. J was trimmed by 5 bases and V by 0 bases; bases with no gene match: 8. The CDR3 length is 16 residues. CDR3 sequence reads: CASSLERLAGLDTQYF. The CDR3 nucleotides are TGTGCCAGCAGCTTGGAACGCCTAGCGGGTTTAGATACGCAGTATTTT.

The chain links TRBV4-3 to TRBJ1-2; D call uncertain. This CDR3 comprises 14 residues. Germline CDR1 reads LGHNA; CDR2 reads YSLEER. Trimming removed 3 bases from V and 1 base from J, with 9 bases in between. CDR3 loop: CASSQTTVNYGYTF. CDR3 coding DNA: TGCGCCAGCAGCCAGACCACGGTTAACTATGGCTACACCTTC.

The chain links TRBV5-1 to TRBJ2-7; weak D call: TRBD1 (6 bases). This CDR3 spans 14 amino acids. The germline CDR1 and CDR2 sequences are SGHRS and YFSETQ. V dropped 3 bases and J dropped 3 bases, with 13 bases sitting between them. The CDR3 region is CASSWTVYHYEQYF. The CDR3, as DNA: TGCGCCAGCAGCTGGACAGTTTACCACTACGAGCAGTACTTC.

The chain employs TRBV28 and TRBJ1-4; the match to TRBD1 covers 9 bases. CDR3 length equals 15 residues. Trimming took 2 bases from V and 8 from J; bases not matched to a gene: 6. CDR1 MDHEN and CDR2 SYDVKM come from the germline V gene. The CDR3 sequence: CASSLNRGQDEKLFF. CDR3 nucleotide sequence: TGTGCCAGCAGTTTAAACAGGGGGCAAGACGAAAAACTGTTTTTT.

This rearrangement joins TRBV30 to TRBJ2-5, with TRBD2 identical over 9 bases. The CDR3 spans 16 residues. The junction had 7 bases not matched to a gene; V was cut back by 2 bases and J by 0 bases. Germline V gene lookup returns CDR1 GTSNPN and CDR2 SVGIG (reference sequence). The CDR3 bases are TGTGCCTGGAGTCAGCAGCGGGAGGACTACCAAGAGACCCAGTACTTC. Protein product: CAWSQQREDYQETQYF.

The chain combines TRBV28 with TRBJ1-6; no clear D gene. The V end lost 7 bases, the J end lost 10 bases, and 17 bases lay between the germline ends. Germline CDR1 reads MDHEN; CDR2 reads SYDVKM. The CDR3 extends over 14 amino acids. The CDR3 nucleotides read TGTGCCAGCAACCTGCCCCTGCTGGGCTCACCCCTCCACTTT. This codes for CASNLPLLGSPLHF.

This chain uses TRBV28 with TRBJ1-5, with 9 bases that match TRBD1. V was clipped by 5 bases and J by 6 bases; unmatched bases: 8. In germline, CDR1 is MDHEN, CDR2 SYDVKM. The CDR3 length is 15 residues. The CDR3 coding sequence is TGTGCCAGCAGTCCGGGACAGGGAGTCTCTCAGCCCCAGCATTTT. Encoded protein: CASSPGQGVSQPQHF. The full variable domain, rest sourced from reference TRBV28 and TRBJ1-5, is DVKVTQSSRYLVKRTGEKVFLECVQDMDHENMFWYRQDPGLGLRLIYFSYDVKMKEKGDIPEGYSVSREKKERFSLILESASTNQTSMYLCASSPGQGVSQPQHFGDGTRLSIL.

This rearrangement joins TRBV18 to TRBJ1-6; D remains ambiguous. Germline V gene lookup returns CDR1 KGHSH and CDR2 LQKENI. The CDR3 runs to 18 residues. V was cut by 2 bases and J by 10 bases, with 24 bases left in between. The CDR3 sequence: CASSPTILPRGVNSPLHF. Written as DNA, the CDR3 is TGTGCCAGCTCACCAACCATCCTCCCTCGCGGGGTAAACTCACCCCTCCACTTT. Full variable domain (rest looked up from reference TRBV18 and TRBJ1-6): NAGVMQNPRHLVRRRGQEARLRCSPMKGHSHVYWYRQLPEEGLKFMVYLQKENIIDESGMPKERFSAEFPKEGPSILRIQQVVRGDSAAYFCASSPTILPRGVNSPLHFGNGTRLTVT.

This chain joins TRBV4-1 and TRBJ2-2; no clear D. Germline-derived CDR1 and CDR2 are MGHRA and YSYEKL. V was pared by 1 base and J by 0 bases, with 6 bases between. The CDR3 covers 15 residues. The CDR3 is CASSQAAANTGELFF. For the CDR3, the DNA is TGCGCCAGCAGCCAAGCGGCAGCGAACACCGGGGAGCTGTTTTTT.

The rearrangement links TRBV6-2 or TRBV6-3 to TRBJ2-2, with D uncertain. Germline values: CDR1 MNHEY, CDR2 SVGEGT. This CDR3 comprises 15 residues. The V and J ends lost 4 bases and 6 bases respectively, with 15 bases between them. CDR3 loop: CASSSLFLVPGELFF. The CDR3 DNA is TGTGCCAGCAGTTCCCTTTTTCTCGTGCCCGGGGAGCTGTTTTTT.

This clone was seen only once. This CDR3 is CASSLRRGRFRETQYF. CDR3 sequence (DNA): TGTGCCAGCAGTTTAAGGAGGGGGCGCTTCCGGGAGACCCAGTACTTC. The V gene is TRBV28, the J gene TRBJ2-5, with a weak D call TRBD1 (7 bases). CDR3 length equals 16 residues. The germline CDR1 and CDR2 sequences are MDHEN and SYDVKM. With 2 bases removed from V and 5 bases from J, the gap between germline ends came to 18 bases. The whole variable domain, filled in from reference TRBV28 and TRBJ2-5, reads DVKVTQSSRYLVKRTGEKVFLECVQDMDHENMFWYRQDPGLGLRLIYFSYDVKMKEKGDIPEGYSVSREKKERFSLILESASTNQTSMYLCASSLRRGRFRETQYFGPGTRLLVL.

The V and J genes are TRBV29-1 and TRBJ2-7; TRBD1 agrees at 12 bases. The germline CDR1 and CDR2 sequences are SQVTM and ANQGSEA. V shed 7 bases, J shed 6 bases, and the junction held 4 bases outside the gene matches. This CDR3 spans 12 amino acids. The CDR3 nucleotides are TGCAGCGCCCGGGACAGGGGGCGCGAGCAGTACTTC. It encodes CSARDRGREQYF.